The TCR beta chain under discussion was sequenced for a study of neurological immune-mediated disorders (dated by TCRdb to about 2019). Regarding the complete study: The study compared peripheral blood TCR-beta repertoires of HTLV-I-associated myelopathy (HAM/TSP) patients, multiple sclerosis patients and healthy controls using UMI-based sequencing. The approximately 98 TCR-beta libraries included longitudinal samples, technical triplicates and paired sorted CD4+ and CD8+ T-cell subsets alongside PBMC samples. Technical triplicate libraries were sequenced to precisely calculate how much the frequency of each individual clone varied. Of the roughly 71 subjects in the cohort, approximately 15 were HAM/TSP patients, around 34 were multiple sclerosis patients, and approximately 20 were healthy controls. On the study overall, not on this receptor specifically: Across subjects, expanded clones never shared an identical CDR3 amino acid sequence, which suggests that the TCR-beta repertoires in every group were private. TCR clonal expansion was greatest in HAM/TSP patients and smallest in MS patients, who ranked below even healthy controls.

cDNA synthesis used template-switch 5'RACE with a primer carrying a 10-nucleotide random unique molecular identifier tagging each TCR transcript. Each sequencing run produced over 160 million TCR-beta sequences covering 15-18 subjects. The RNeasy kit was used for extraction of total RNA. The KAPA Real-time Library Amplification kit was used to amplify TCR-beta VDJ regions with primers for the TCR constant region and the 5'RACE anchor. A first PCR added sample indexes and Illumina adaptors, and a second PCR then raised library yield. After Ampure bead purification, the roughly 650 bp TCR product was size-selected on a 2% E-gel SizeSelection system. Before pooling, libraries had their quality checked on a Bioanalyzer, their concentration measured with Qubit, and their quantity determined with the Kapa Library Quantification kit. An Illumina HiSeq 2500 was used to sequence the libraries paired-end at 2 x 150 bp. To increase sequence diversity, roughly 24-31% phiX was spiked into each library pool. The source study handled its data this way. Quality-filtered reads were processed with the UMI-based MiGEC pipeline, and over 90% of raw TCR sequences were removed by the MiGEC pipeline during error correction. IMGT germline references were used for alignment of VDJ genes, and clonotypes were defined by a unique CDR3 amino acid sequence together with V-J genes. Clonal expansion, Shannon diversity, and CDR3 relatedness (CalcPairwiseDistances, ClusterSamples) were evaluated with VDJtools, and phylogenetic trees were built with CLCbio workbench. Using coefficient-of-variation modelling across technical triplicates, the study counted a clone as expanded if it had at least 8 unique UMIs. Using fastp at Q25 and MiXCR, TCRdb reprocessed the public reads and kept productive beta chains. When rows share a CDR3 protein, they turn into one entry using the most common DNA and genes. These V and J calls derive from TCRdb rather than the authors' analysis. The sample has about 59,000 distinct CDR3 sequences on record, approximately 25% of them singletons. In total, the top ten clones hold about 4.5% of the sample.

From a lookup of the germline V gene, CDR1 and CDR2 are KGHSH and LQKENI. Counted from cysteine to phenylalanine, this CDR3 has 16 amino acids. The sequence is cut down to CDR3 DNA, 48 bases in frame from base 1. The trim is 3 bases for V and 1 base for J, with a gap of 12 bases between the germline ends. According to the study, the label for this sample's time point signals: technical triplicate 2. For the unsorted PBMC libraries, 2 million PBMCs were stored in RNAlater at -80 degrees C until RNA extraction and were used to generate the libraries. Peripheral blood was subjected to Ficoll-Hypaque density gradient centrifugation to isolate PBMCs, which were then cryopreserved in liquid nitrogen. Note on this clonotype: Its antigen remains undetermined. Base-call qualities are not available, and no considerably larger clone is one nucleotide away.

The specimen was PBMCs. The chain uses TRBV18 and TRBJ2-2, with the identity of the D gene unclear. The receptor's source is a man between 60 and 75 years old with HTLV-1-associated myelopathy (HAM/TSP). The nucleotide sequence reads TGTGCCAGCTCACCCCCCGGGCCGAGGAACACCGGGGAGCTGTTTTTT. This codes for CASSPPGPRNTGELFF.